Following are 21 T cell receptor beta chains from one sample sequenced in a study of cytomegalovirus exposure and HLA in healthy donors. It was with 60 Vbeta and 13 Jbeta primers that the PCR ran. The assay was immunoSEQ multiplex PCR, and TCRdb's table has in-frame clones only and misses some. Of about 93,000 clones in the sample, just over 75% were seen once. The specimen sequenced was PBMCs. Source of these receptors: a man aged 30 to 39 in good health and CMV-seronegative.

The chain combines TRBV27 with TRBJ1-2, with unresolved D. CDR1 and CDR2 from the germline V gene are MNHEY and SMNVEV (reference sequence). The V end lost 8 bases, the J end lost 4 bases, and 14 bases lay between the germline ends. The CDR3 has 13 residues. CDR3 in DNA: TGTGCCAGCCCTCCGTTGGCTAGCTATGGCTACACCTTC. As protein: CASPPLASYGYTF.

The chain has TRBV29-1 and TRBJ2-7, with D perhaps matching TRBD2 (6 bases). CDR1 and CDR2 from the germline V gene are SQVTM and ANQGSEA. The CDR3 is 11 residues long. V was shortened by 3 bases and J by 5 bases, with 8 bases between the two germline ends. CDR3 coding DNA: TGCAGCGTTGACGGGGAGGACGAGCAGTACTTC. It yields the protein CSVDGEDEQYF.

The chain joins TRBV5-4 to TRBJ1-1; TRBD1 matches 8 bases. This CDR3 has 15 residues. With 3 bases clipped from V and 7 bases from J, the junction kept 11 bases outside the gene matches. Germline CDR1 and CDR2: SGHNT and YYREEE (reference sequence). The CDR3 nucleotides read TGTGCCAGCAGCTCGAGTTACAGGGGGTCCTATGAAGCTTTCTTT. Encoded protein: CASSSSYRGSYEAFF.

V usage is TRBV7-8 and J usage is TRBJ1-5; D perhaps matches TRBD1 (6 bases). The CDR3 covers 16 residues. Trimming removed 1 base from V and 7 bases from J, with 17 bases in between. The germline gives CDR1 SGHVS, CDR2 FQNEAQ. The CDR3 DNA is TGTGCCAGCAGCTTAGAGGCGGGGGGCGCTGACCAGCCCCAGCATTTT. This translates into CASSLEAGGADQPQHF.

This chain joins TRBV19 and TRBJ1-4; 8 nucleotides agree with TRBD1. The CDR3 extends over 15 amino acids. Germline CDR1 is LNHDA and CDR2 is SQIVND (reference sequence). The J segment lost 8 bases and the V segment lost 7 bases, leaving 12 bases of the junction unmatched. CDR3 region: CASKDWTGLKEKLFF. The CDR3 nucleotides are TGTGCCAGTAAGGATTGGACAGGGTTGAAGGAAAAACTGTTTTTT.

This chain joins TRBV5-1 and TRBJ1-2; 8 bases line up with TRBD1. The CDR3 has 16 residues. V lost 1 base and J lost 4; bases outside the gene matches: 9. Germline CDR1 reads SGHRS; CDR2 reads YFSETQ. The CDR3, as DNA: TGCGCCAGCAGCTTGATCGCGGGGACAGGATCCTATGGCTACACCTTC. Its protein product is CASSLIAGTGSYGYTF.

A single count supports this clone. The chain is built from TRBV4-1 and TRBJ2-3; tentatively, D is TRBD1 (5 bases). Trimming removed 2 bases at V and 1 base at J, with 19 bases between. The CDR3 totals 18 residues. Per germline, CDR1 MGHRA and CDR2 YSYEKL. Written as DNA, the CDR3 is TGCGCCAGCAGCCAAAGGTCTGCTAGTGGGGCAGGCACAGATACGCAGTATTTT. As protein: CASSQRSASGAGTDTQYF.

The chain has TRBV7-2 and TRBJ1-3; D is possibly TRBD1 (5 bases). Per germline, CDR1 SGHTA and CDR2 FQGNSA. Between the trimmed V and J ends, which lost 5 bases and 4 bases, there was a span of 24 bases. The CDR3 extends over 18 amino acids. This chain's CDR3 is CASSPRASLQSSGNTIYF. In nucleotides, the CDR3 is TGTGCCAGCAGCCCCAGGGCGTCCCTACAGAGCTCAGGAAACACCATATATTTT.

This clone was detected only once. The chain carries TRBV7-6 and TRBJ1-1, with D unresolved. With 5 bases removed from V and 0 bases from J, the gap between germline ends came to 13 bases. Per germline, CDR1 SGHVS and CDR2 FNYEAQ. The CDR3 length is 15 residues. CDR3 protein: CASSMMADMNTEAFF. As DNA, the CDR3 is TGTGCCAGCAGCATGATGGCAGACATGAACACTGAAGCTTTCTTT.

Written as DNA, the CDR3 is TGTGCCACCCAGCTTGGGCGAGTAGCGTCGGCCCAGTACTTC. This sequence encodes CATQLGRVASAQYF. The gene calls are TRBV7-9 and TRBJ2-5, with D possibly TRBD2 on 5 matching bases. Trimming cost V 10 bases and J 9 bases, with 24 bases left between them. The germline V gene encodes CDR1 SEHNR and CDR2 FQNEAQ (reference sequence). The CDR3 extends over 14 amino acids.

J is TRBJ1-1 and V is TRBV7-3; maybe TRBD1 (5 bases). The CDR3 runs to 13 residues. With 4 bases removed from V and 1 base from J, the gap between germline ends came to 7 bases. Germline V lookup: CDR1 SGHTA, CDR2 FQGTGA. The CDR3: CASSSDRNTEAFF. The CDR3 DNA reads TGTGCCAGCAGCTCCGACAGGAACACTGAAGCTTTCTTT.

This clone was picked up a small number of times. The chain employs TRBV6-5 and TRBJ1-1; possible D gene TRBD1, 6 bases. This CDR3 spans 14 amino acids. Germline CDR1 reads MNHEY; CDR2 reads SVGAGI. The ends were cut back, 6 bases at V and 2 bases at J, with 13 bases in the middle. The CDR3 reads CASSPDRFNTEAFF. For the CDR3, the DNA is TGTGCCAGCAGCCCCGACAGGTTCAACACTGAAGCTTTCTTT.

CDR3 region: CASRTGAALDAFF. The CDR3 DNA sequence: TGTGCCAGCAGAACCGGCGCGGCCCTTGACGCTTTCTTT. The rearrangement links TRBV7-9 to TRBJ1-1; D ambiguous. V was shortened by 6 bases and J by 11 bases, with 19 bases between the two germline ends. The length of the CDR3 is 13 residues. The V gene's germline CDR1 is SEHNR and CDR2 FQNEAQ (reference sequence). The whole variable domain, remainder taken from reference TRBV7-9 and TRBJ1-1, is DTGVSQNPRHKITKRGQNVTFRCDPISEHNRLYWYRQTLGQGPEFLTYFQNEAQLEKSRLLSDRFSAERPKGSFSTLEIQRTEQGDSAMYLCASRTGAALDAFFGQGTRLTVV.

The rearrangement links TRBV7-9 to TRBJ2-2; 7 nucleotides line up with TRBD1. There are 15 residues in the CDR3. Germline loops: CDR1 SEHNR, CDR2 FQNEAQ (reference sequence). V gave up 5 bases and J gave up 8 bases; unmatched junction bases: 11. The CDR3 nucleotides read TGTGCCAGCAGCCCGATAGGACAGGAAAGAGGGGAGCTGTTTTTT. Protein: CASSPIGQERGELFF. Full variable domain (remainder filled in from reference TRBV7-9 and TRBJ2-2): DTGVSQNPRHKITKRGQNVTFRCDPISEHNRLYWYRQTLGQGPEFLTYFQNEAQLEKSRLLSDRFSAERPKGSFSTLEIQRTEQGDSAMYLCASSPIGQERGELFFGEGSRLTVL.

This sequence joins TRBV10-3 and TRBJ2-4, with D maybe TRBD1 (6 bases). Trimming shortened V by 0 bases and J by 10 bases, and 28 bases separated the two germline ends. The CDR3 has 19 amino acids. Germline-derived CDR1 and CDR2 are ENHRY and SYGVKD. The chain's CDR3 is CAISESIHEEPRGQRIQYF. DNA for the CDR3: TGTGCCATCAGTGAGTCGATTCATGAGGAGCCCCGAGGACAGCGAATTCAGTACTTC.

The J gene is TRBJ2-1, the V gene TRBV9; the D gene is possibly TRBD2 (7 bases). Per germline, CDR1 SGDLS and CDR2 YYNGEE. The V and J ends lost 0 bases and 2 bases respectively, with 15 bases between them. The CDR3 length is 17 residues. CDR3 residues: CASSVAGAGVPYNEQFF. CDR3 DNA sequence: TGTGCCAGCAGCGTAGCGGGGGCGGGAGTTCCCTACAATGAGCAGTTCTTC.

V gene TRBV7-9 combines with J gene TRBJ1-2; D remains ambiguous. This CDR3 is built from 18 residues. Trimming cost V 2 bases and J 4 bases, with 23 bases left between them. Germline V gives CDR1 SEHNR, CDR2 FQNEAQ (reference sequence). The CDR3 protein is CASSLKSAATFRGYGYTF. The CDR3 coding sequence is TGTGCCAGCAGCTTAAAATCGGCAGCTACGTTTCGGGGCTATGGCTACACCTTC.

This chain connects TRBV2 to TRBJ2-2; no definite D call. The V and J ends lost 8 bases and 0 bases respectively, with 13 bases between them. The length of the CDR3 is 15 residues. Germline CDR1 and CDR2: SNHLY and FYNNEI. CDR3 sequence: CASSIGSANTGELFF. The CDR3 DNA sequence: TGTGCCAGCTCCATCGGGTCCGCGAACACCGGGGAGCTGTTTTTT.

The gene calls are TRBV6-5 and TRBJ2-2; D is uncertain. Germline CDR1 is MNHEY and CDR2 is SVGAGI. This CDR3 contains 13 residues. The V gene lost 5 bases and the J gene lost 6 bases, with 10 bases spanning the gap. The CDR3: CASSPPVAGELFF. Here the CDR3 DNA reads TGTGCCAGCAGTCCCCCTGTTGCCGGGGAGCTGTTTTTT.

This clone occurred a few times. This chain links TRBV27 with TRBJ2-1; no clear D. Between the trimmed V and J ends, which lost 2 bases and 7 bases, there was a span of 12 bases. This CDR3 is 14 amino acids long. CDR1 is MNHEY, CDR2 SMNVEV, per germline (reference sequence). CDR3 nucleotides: TGTGCCAGCAGTTTAAGTGGTGCTATAAATGAGCAGTTCTTC. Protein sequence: CASSLSGAINEQFF.

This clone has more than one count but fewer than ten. The CDR3 bases are TGTGCCAGCACCATTGGGCAGGCCCCCGATGGCTACACCTTC. Amino acid sequence: CASTIGQAPDGYTF. The chain carries TRBV7-9 and TRBJ1-2; D unresolved. The ends were cut back, 7 bases at V and 6 bases at J, with 18 bases in the middle. Germline assignment: CDR1 SEHNR and CDR2 FQNEAQ (reference sequence). The CDR3 is 14 residues long. The complete variable domain, with remaining parts taken from reference TRBV7-9 and TRBJ1-2, reads DTGVSQNPRHKITKRGQNVTFRCDPISEHNRLYWYRQTLGQGPEFLTYFQNEAQLEKSRLLSDRFSAERPKGSFSTLEIQRTEQGDSAMYLCASTIGQAPDGYTFGSGTRLTVV.